Each of the 22 T cell receptor beta chains below was sequenced from the same sample in a study of regulatory and conventional T cells in RAG deficiency. Clones were sequenced by immunoSEQ multiplex PCR, and TCRdb holds only the in-frame ones, with some missing. Among roughly 20,000 clones, about 87% were seen once, and the ten largest hold more than 1.4%. Genomic DNA came from blood regulatory T cells gated CD4+ CD25-high CD127-low. These sequences were also reported in another study, on regulatory T cells. That publication notes: Primers: 52 TRBV forward and 13 TRBJ reverse.

The specimen sequenced was Tregs sorted from blood. The receptor source for this set is a human donor in good health.

This rearrangement joins TRBV4-2 to TRBJ2-2; TRBD2 agrees at 9 bases. Losses at the gene ends were 0 bases for V and 2 bases for J; bases not matched to a gene: 10. The germline V gene encodes CDR1 LGHNA and CDR2 YNFKEQ. The CDR3 loop spans 19 amino acids. The CDR3 here is CASSQESSSGNLNTGELFF. The CDR3, as DNA: TGTGCCAGCAGCCAAGAGTCATCTAGCGGGAACCTAAACACCGGGGAGCTGTTTTTT.

This chain joins TRBV28 and TRBJ2-3; D is perhaps TRBD2 (5 bases). This CDR3 has 13 amino acids. The germline gives CDR1 MDHEN, CDR2 SYDVKM. V shed 6 bases and J shed 0 bases, with 7 bases lying between them. CDR3 in amino acids: CASRRTSTDTQYF. CDR3 in DNA: TGTGCCAGCAGGCGGACTAGCACAGATACGCAGTATTTT.

This chain joins TRBV19 and TRBJ2-1, with 10 positions matching TRBD2. Germline CDR1 is LNHDA and CDR2 is SQIVND (reference sequence). V gave up 6 bases and J gave up 9 bases; unmatched junction bases: 11. The length of the CDR3 is 15 residues. CDR3 sequence (DNA): TGTGCCAGTAGCCCGTTGAGCGGGAGGGCCAGTGAGCAGTTCTTC. Its translation is CASSPLSGRASEQFF.

The chain couples TRBV29-1 to TRBJ1-3; 8 bases map to TRBD1. Germline CDR1 reads SQVTM; CDR2 reads ANQGSEA. Germline trimming cut 8 bases from V and 2 bases from J; bases unmatched to any gene: 5. The CDR3 extends over 13 amino acids. The CDR3 DNA follows: TGCAGCTCCTCGGACAGGGCTGGAAACACCATATATTTT. Residues: CSSSDRAGNTIYF.

The rearrangement uses TRBV5-1 and TRBJ2-1; weak D call: TRBD1 (5 bases). Trimming took 0 bases from V and 7 from J, leaving 14 bases between them. The CDR3 length is 15 residues. Germline CDR1 reads SGHRS; CDR2 reads YFSETQ. CDR3 DNA sequence: TGCGCCAGCAGCTTGGTACTAACGTCAGGGAATGAGCAGTTCTTC. Protein: CASSLVLTSGNEQFF.

The chain links TRBV7-2 to TRBJ2-1; the D gene is possibly TRBD2 (5 bases). The V gene lost 3 bases and the J gene lost 9 bases, with 18 bases spanning the gap. The CDR3 contains 15 residues. Germline-derived CDR1 and CDR2 are SGHTA and FQGNSA. The chain's CDR3 is CASSLNSVIRGEQFF. The CDR3 DNA reads TGTGCCAGCAGCTTGAACAGCGTGATCCGGGGTGAGCAGTTCTTC.

This chain uses TRBV7-9 with TRBJ1-2, with unresolved D. This CDR3 is built from 13 residues. CDR1 is SEHNR and CDR2 is FQNEAQ in the germline V gene (reference sequence). The V end lost 1 base, the J end lost 11 bases, and 14 bases lay between the germline ends. The CDR3 coding sequence is TGTGCCAGCAGCTTAGATCGGAGGCCGGTGTACACCTTC. It encodes CASSLDRRPVYTF.

In this sample, this clone turned up a few times. The rearrangement uses TRBV7-9 and TRBJ1-2; weak D call: TRBD1 (6 bases). CDR1 is SEHNR, CDR2 FQNEAQ, per germline (reference sequence). CDR3 length: 13 residues. V was cut by 2 bases and J by 8 bases, with 12 bases left in between. The CDR3 DNA follows: TGTGCCAGCAGCTTAACGTATGGGGGCGGCTACACCTTC. As protein: CASSLTYGGGYTF.

The chain has TRBV10-2 and TRBJ2-1; D is undetermined. This CDR3 region has 14 residues. Germline V lookup: CDR1 WSHSY, CDR2 SAAADI. V lost 7 bases and J lost 5, with 15 bases in between. DNA of the CDR3: TGCGCCAGCAATAGGGTCAAGGAAGACAATGAGCAGTTCTTC. Protein product: CASNRVKEDNEQFF.

This chain connects TRBV5-6 to TRBJ2-7; 7 positions agree with TRBD2. This CDR3 has 17 amino acids. V lost 0 bases to trimming and J lost 0 bases; unmatched junction nucleotides: 9. Germline-derived CDR1 and CDR2 are SGHDT and YYEEEE. CDR3 protein: CASSLVVASGSSYEQYF. For the CDR3, the DNA is TGTGCCAGCAGCTTGGTAGTAGCTAGCGGCAGCTCCTACGAGCAGTACTTC.

The J gene is TRBJ1-1, the V gene TRBV18; 10 bases match TRBD1. The CDR3 has 13 residues. V lost 7 bases and J lost 4; bases outside the gene matches: 3. Germline assignment: CDR1 KGHSH and CDR2 LQKENI. The chain's CDR3 is CASLRTGGTEAFF. The CDR3 coding sequence is TGTGCCAGCTTACGGACAGGGGGCACTGAAGCTTTCTTT.

The chain employs TRBV4-1 and TRBJ1-1, with a weak D call TRBD1 (6 bases). This CDR3 comprises 16 residues. Trimming shortened V by 1 base and J by 0 bases, and 12 bases separated the two germline ends. CDR1 MGHRA and CDR2 YSYEKL come from the germline V gene. CDR3 amino acids: CASSQASGVMNTEAFF. As DNA, the CDR3 is TGCGCCAGCAGCCAAGCCTCAGGGGTTATGAACACTGAAGCTTTCTTT.

This clone occurred a few times. The J gene is TRBJ1-2, the V gene TRBV9, with 7 bases lining up with TRBD1. CDR1 and CDR2 (germline): SGDLS, YYNGEE. J lost 2 bases, V lost 4 bases, and 5 bases had no gene match. The CDR3 runs to 14 residues. The CDR3 loop reads CASSPKQGNYGYTF. The CDR3 region has the DNA TGTGCCAGCAGCCCGAAACAGGGGAACTATGGCTACACCTTC.

A note on this clone: At one end, the junction sequence differs from germline, possibly due to a read error. CDR3 residues: CASSPMLPSTRQTHNEQFF. CDR3 DNA sequence: TGTGCTAGCAGCCCAATGCTACCATCGACAAGGCAAACACACAATGAGCAGTTCTTC. This chain uses TRBV7-7 with TRBJ2-1; D call uncertain. Germline V gene sequence: CDR1 SSHAT, CDR2 FNYEAQ (reference sequence). The CDR3 is 19 residues long.

This clone has a single count. The chain links TRBV10-2 to TRBJ1-1; 8 positions match TRBD1. The junction had 7 bases not matched to a gene; V was cut back by 2 bases and J by 5 bases. This CDR3 spans 15 amino acids. Germline V CDR1 and CDR2: WSHSY, SAAADI. CDR3 bases: TGCGCCAGCAGTGAGCCAGGGGGCGCGAGAACTGAAGCTTTCTTT. Its translation: CASSEPGGARTEAFF.

The CDR3 DNA is TGTGCCAGCAGCGTGGGGGTTGGAAAGGACAATGAGCAGTTCTTC. It translates to CASSVGVGKDNEQFF. The chain couples TRBV9 to TRBJ2-1, with D perhaps given as TRBD1 or TRBD2 (5 bases each). V lost 2 bases and J 5 bases, leaving 14 bases between the germline ends. The germline CDR1 and CDR2 sequences are SGDLS and YYNGEE. The CDR3 is made up of 15 amino acids.

V is TRBV4-2 and J is TRBJ1-6, with D possibly TRBD1 on 6 matching bases. V dropped 0 bases and J dropped 1 base, with 13 bases sitting between them. The CDR3 sequence is 18 residues long. In germline, CDR1 is LGHNA, CDR2 YNFKEQ. This CDR3 reads CASSQDGRGASYNSPLHF. CDR3 sequence (DNA): TGTGCCAGCAGCCAAGATGGACGGGGGGCTTCCTATAATTCACCCCTCCACTTT.

This chain joins TRBV30 and TRBJ1-2; tentative D call: TRBD1 (5 bases). This CDR3 is built from 16 residues. The germline gives CDR1 GTSNPN, CDR2 SVGIG (reference sequence). V lost 2 bases, J lost 2 bases, and 18 bases lay in between. The CDR3 DNA is TGTGCCTGGAGTAGGGGACTCCCAGGAACCAACTATGGCTACACCTTC. Its protein is CAWSRGLPGTNYGYTF.

The chain has TRBV30 and TRBJ1-5; 7 bases line up with TRBD1. The V gene end was trimmed by 2 bases and the J gene end by 5 bases; junction bases not matched to a gene: 9. This CDR3 contains 15 residues. Germline V gene lookup returns CDR1 GTSNPN and CDR2 SVGIG (reference sequence). The CDR3 loop reads CAWSKGTAVDQPQHF. CDR3 sequence (DNA): TGTGCCTGGAGTAAAGGGACAGCGGTGGATCAGCCCCAGCATTTT.

Here the CDR3 reads CASREGIYNEQFF. DNA of the CDR3: TGTGCCAGCAGAGAGGGAATATACAATGAGCAGTTCTTC. The chain links TRBV28 to TRBJ2-1, with a possible D match to TRBD2 (5 bases). Trimming left V 6 bases short and J 4 bases short, with 10 bases between. Per the germline V gene, CDR1 is MDHEN and CDR2 is SYDVKM. The length of the CDR3 is 13 residues. Filled out from reference TRBV28 and TRBJ2-1, the complete variable domain reads DVKVTQSSRYLVKRTGEKVFLECVQDMDHENMFWYRQDPGLGLRLIYFSYDVKMKEKGDIPEGYSVSREKKERFSLILESASTNQTSMYLCASREGIYNEQFFGPGTRLTVL.

In DNA, the CDR3 is TGTGCCAGCAGCTTGGACAGGGCTAACTATGGCTACACCTTC. Amino acid sequence: CASSLDRANYGYTF. The V and J genes are TRBV7-9 and TRBJ1-2, with TRBD1 matching over 8 bases. The J segment lost 0 bases and the V segment lost 3 bases, leaving 0 bases of the junction unmatched. The CDR3 has 14 residues. CDR1 and CDR2 from the germline V gene are SEHNR and FQNEAQ (reference sequence).

The V gene is TRBV15, the J gene TRBJ2-7; D call uncertain. Trimming stripped 2 bases from V and 0 bases from J, with 5 bases between. The germline CDR1 and CDR2 sequences are LNHNV and YYDKDF (reference sequence). This CDR3 contains 13 residues. The CDR3 here is CATSRPGSYEQYF. DNA of the CDR3: TGTGCCACCAGCAGACCGGGCTCCTACGAGCAGTACTTC.